A single sample gave rise to the 14 T cell receptor beta chains below, sequenced in a study of T cells in Graves' hyperthyroidism and ophthalmopathy. Amplification of TCR beta CDR3 regions was performed using RNA transcripts as template. The HTBI set primed first-round TCR CDR3 RT-PCR. A single record per CDR3 protein comes from TCRdb applying MiXCR to the multiplex PCR reads. The data hold some 510,000 distinct CDR3 sequences, with approximately 44% observed a single time. The sequenced sample consisted of peripheral blood or thyroid tissue (not recorded which). Source of these receptors: a woman younger than 35 with Graves' hyperthyroidism.

This clonotype appeared a few times. The chain has TRBV12-3 or TRBV12-4 and TRBJ1-5, with D possibly being TRBD1 (6 bases). This CDR3 spans 17 amino acids. V was trimmed by 7 bases and J by 5 bases, leaving 24 bases between them. CDR3 bases: TGTGCCAGCACCCCAGGTGTTGATGGGGGGCCTCATCAGCCCCAGCATTTT. Translated, it gives CASTPGVDGGPHQPQHF.

This clonotype was detected only once. V usage is TRBV7-9 and J usage is TRBJ1-6, with 8 bases fitting TRBD1. From germline, CDR1 is SEHNR and CDR2 FQNEAQ (reference sequence). V trimming: 3 bases; J trimming: 5 bases; junction bases outside the gene matches: 6. The CDR3 spans 16 residues. In DNA form, the CDR3 reads TGTGCCAGCAGCTTCTCAGGGGGCAGGAATAATTCACCCCTCCACTTT. It yields the protein CASSFSGGRNNSPLHF.

This rearrangement joins TRBV6-2 or TRBV6-3 to TRBJ1-1; 7 positions agree with TRBD1. V lost 10 bases to trimming and J lost 0 bases; unmatched junction nucleotides: 8. The CDR3 sequence is 14 residues long. CDR1 and CDR2 (germline): MNHEY, SVGEGT. The CDR3 DNA reads as TGTGCCATAGGGTCAGGGGGGCTGAACACTGAAGCTTTCTTT. Translating it yields CAIGSGGLNTEAFF.

The chain carries TRBV20-1 and TRBJ2-5; 12 positions match TRBD2. The CDR3 extends over 13 amino acids. Germline V gene sequence: CDR1 DFQATT, CDR2 SNEGSKA (reference sequence). With V trimmed by 5 bases and J by 4 bases, 2 bases remained unmatched. The chain's CDR3 is CSAPGLAGETQYF. CDR3 coding DNA: TGCAGTGCTCCGGGACTAGCGGGAGAGACCCAGTACTTC.

This chain uses TRBV5-1 with TRBJ2-7; 9 bases are shared with TRBD1. There are 15 residues in the CDR3. V shed 5 bases and J 5 bases; nucleotides not matched to a gene: 11. Per germline, CDR1 SGHRS and CDR2 YFSETQ. The CDR3 DNA follows: TGCGCCAGCAGTCAAGCCGGGACAGGGAGACACGAGCAGTACTTC. Protein product: CASSQAGTGRHEQYF. The full variable domain, in which reference TRBV5-1 and TRBJ2-7 provide the parts outside the CDR3, is KAGVTQTPRYLIKTRGQQVTLSCSPISGHRSVSWYQQTPGQGLQFLFEYFSETQRNKGNFPGRFSGRQFSNSRSEMNVSTLELGDSALYLCASSQAGTGRHEQYFGPGTRLTVT.

The chain has TRBV19 and TRBJ1-2; tentatively, D is TRBD1 (6 bases). V gave up 7 bases and J gave up 0 bases, with 15 bases separating them. The CDR3 runs 15 residues. CDR1 and CDR2 (germline): LNHDA, SQIVND (reference sequence). CDR3 residues: CASNGGQRTNYGYTF. Written as DNA, the CDR3 is TGTGCCAGTAACGGCGGACAGCGGACTAACTATGGCTACACCTTC.

The sample holds many counts of this clonotype. Germline is not matched at one junction end, which may reflect a read error. The chain uses TRBV9 and TRBJ2-7; D is perhaps TRBD1 (6 bases). The CDR3 is 15 amino acids. Germline V gene lookup returns CDR1 SGDLS and CDR2 YYNGEE. CDR3 DNA sequence: TGTGCCAGCAGCGTAGGAACAGGGCTGACCTACGAGCAATACTTC. As protein: CASSVGTGLTYEQYF.

The chain joins TRBV29-1 to TRBJ1-2; the match to TRBD1 covers 10 bases. Germline CDR1 reads SQVTM; CDR2 reads ANQGSEA. The CDR3 spans 18 residues. J was trimmed by 1 base and V by 0 bases; bases with no gene match: 11. As DNA, the CDR3 is TGCAGCGTTGAAGATCCCCCCGGGACAGGGGCGATTAACTATGGCTACACCTTC. This sequence encodes CSVEDPPGTGAINYGYTF.

This chain uses TRBV15 with TRBJ1-6; 7 bases are a match to TRBD1. CDR3 length: 17 residues. V lost 3 bases to trimming and J lost 7 bases; unmatched junction nucleotides: 12. Per germline, CDR1 LNHNV and CDR2 YYDKDF (reference sequence). The DNA for the CDR3 is TGTGCCACCAGCAGCGACCTGACAGGGAGCAGAAATTCACCCCTCCACTTT. Its protein product is CATSSDLTGSRNSPLHF.

This chain links TRBV24-1 with TRBJ1-2, with D uncertain. The V gene lost 2 bases and the J gene lost 2 bases, with 5 bases spanning the gap. CDR1 and CDR2 (germline): KGHDR, SFDVKD. The CDR3 has 13 residues. The CDR3 DNA follows: TGTGCCACCAGTGATTCGTCGAACTATGGCTACACCTTC. Protein: CATSDSSNYGYTF.

In its sample, this clonotype was seen a few times. This chain joins TRBV10-2 and TRBJ2-5; D remains ambiguous. The CDR3 is 14 residues long. Germline assignment: CDR1 WSHSY and CDR2 SAAADI. The V and J ends lost 8 bases and 5 bases respectively, with 18 bases between them. Here the CDR3 reads CASHFRRHLETQYF. The CDR3 DNA sequence: TGCGCCAGCCATTTTAGAAGGCATCTTGAGACCCAGTACTTC.

Note on this clonotype: With a much larger clone just one base away, this may be a read error. J is TRBJ1-3 and V is TRBV29-1; the D is unclear. The V end was cut by 6 bases, the J end by 2 bases, with 8 bases between. The CDR3 runs 12 residues. Germline V gene lookup returns CDR1 SQVTM and CDR2 ANQGSEA. The CDR3 is CSVTEPGNTIYF. DNA for the CDR3: TGCAGCGTGACGGAACCTGGAAACACCATATATTTT.

About this clonotype itself: Sequence at one end of the junction differs from germline and may be a read error. The chain has TRBV15 and TRBJ1-4, with D unclear. The germline V gene has CDR1 LNHNV and CDR2 YYDKDF (reference sequence). The CDR3 is 11 residues long. The CDR3 DNA follows: TGTGCCACCAGGTCGAATGAAAAACTGCTTTTT. It specifies CATRSNEKLLF.

In this sample, this clonotype turned up once. A read error may explain this, as a much larger clone is one base away. The chain is built from TRBV2 and TRBJ2-5; D remains unclear. Germline V gene lookup returns CDR1 SNHLY and CDR2 FYNNEI. V gave up 5 bases and J gave up 1 base, with 11 bases separating them. The CDR3 runs 14 residues. CDR3 DNA: TGTGCCAGCAGTCCCGCCGTAAGCCAAGAGACCCAGTACTTC. Protein sequence: CASSPAVSQETQYF.